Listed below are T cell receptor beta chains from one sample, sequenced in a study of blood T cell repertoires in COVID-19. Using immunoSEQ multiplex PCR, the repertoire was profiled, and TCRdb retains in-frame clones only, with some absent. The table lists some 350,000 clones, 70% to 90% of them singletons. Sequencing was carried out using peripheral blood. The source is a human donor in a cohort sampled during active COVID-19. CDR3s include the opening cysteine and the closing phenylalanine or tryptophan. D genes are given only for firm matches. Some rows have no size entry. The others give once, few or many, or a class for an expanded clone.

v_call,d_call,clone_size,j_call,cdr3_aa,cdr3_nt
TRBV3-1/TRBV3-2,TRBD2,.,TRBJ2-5,CASSQGGLARYQETQYF,TGTGCCAGCAGCCAGGGTGGACTAGCGCGGTACCAAGAGACCCAGTACTTC
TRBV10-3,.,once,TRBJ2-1,CAISESSGTYNEQFF,TGTGCCATCAGTGAGAGTAGCGGAACCTACAATGAGCAGTTCTTC
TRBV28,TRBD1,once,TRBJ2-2,CASGSLSGTGVTGELFF,TGTGCCAGCGGATCGTTGTCCGGGACAGGGGTGACCGGGGAGCTGTTTTTT
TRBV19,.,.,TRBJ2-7,CASSRGSQGYEQYF,TGTGCCAGCAGCCGAGGATCCCAGGGCTACGAGCAGTACTTC
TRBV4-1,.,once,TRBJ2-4,CASSQGFPGAKNIQYF,TGCGCCAGCAGCCAAGGGTTCCCGGGGGCCAAAAACATTCAGTACTTC
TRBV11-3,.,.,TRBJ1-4,CASSRSNNEKLFF,TGTGCCAGCAGCAGGAGCAATAATGAAAAACTGTTTTTT
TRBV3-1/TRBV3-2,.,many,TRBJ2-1,CASSQGNHILRRIQGGNEQFF,TGTGCCAGCAGCCAAGGGAACCACATTCTTCGACGCATCCAAGGGGGCAATGAGCAGTTCTTC
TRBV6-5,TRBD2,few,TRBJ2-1,CASSYLAGGYNEQFF,TGTGCCAGCAGTTACCTAGCGGGAGGGTACAATGAGCAGTTCTTC
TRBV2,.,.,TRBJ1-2,CASSERQVYGYTF,TGTGCCAGCAGTGAACGCCAGGTTTATGGCTACACCTTC
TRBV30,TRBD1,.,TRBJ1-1,CAWSHGQGVTEAFF,TGTGCCTGGAGTCATGGACAGGGGGTGACTGAAGCTTTCTTT
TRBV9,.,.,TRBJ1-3,CASSLGQLNTIYF,TGTGCCAGCAGCCTTGGACAGTTAAACACCATATATTTT
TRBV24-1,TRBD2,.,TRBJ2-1,CATSDLGLAGDNEQFF,TGTGCCACCAGTGATTTGGGACTAGCGGGAGACAATGAGCAGTTCTTC
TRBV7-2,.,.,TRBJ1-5,CASSTAGTSDNPQHF,TGTGCCAGCAGCACAGCAGGGACATCGGATAACCCCCAGCATTTT
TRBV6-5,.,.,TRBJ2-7,CASTPGDPPYEQYF,TGTGCCAGCACGCCGGGAGATCCCCCCTACGAGCAGTACTTC
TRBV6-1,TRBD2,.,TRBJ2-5,CASSEWGLAGLPWRQETQYF,TGTGCCAGCAGTGAATGGGGGCTAGCGGGGCTCCCGTGGAGGCAAGAGACCCAGTACTTC
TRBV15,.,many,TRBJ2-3,CATSTGAVSTDTQYF,TGTGCCACCAGCACCGGAGCGGTTAGCACAGATACGCAGTATTTT
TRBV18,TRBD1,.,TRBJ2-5,CASSPPGQMQETQYF,TGTGCCAGCTCACCACCGGGACAGATGCAAGAGACCCAGTACTTC
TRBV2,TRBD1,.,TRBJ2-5,CASRPGTGQETQYF,TGTGCCAGCAGGCCCGGGACAGGGCAAGAGACCCAGTACTTC
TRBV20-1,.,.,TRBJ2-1,CSATIGAQFF,TGCAGTGCTACCATTGGGGCGCAGTTCTTC
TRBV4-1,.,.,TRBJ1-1,CASSQEGGAETDTEAFF,TGCGCCAGCAGCCAAGAAGGGGGGGCCGAAACTGACACTGAAGCTTTCTTT
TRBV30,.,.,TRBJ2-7,CAWSVVRAYEQYF,TGTGCCTGGAGTGTAGTCAGGGCCTACGAGCAGTACTTC
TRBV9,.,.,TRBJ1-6,CASSVGDAGYNSPLHF,TGTGCCAGCAGCGTAGGCGATGCGGGCTATAATTCACCCCTCCACTTT
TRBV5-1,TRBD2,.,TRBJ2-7,CASSSGLAGIYEQYF,TGCGCCAGCAGCTCAGGACTAGCGGGGATCTACGAGCAGTACTTC
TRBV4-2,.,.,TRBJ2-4,CASSQASMRDIQYF,TGTGCCAGCAGCCAGGCTAGTATGAGAGACATTCAGTACTTC
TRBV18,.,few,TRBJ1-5,CASSPVGRGWDQPQHF,TGTGCCAGCTCACCAGTCGGCAGGGGCTGGGATCAGCCCCAGCATTTT
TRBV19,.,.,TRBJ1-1,CASSIEGPSTEAFF,TGTGCCAGTAGTATAGAGGGCCCCTCCACTGAAGCTTTCTTT
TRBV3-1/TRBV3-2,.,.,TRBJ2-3,CASSQGGLALSTDTQYF,TGTGCCAGCAGCCAAGGGGGGCTAGCTCTTAGCACAGATACGCAGTATTTT
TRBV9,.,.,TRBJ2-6,CASSGFEGPGANVLTF,TGTGCCAGCAGCGGCTTTGAGGGTCCTGGGGCCAACGTCCTGACTTTC
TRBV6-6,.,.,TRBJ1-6,CASTTESSYNSPLHF,TGTGCCAGCACCACAGAGAGCTCCTATAATTCACCCCTCCACTTT
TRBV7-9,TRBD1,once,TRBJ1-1,CASSWGTGGFRAFF,TGTGCCAGCAGCTGGGGGACAGGGGGATTTAGAGCTTTCTTT
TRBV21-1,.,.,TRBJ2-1,CASSTRLAPKHNEQFF,TGTGCCAGCAGCACCCGACTAGCGCCAAAACACAATGAGCAGTTCTTC
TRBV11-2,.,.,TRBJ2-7,CASSLSQGYGDEQYF,TGTGCCAGCAGCTTAAGTCAGGGATATGGGGACGAGCAGTACTTC
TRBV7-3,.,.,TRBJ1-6,CASSLMGGGSNSPLHF,TGTGCCAGCAGCTTAATGGGTGGCGGTTCAAATTCACCCCTCCACTTT
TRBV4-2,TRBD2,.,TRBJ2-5,CASSQDLGLGPETQYF,TGTGCCAGCAGCCAAGATTTGGGACTAGGACCAGAGACCCAGTACTTC
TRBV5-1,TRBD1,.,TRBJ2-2,CASSPTGGFGELFF,TGCGCCAGCAGCCCGACAGGGGGGTTCGGGGAGCTGTTTTTT
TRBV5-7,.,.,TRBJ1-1,CASSLAQKIITNTEAFF,TGTGCCAGCAGCTTGGCGCAGAAGATAATAACGAACACTGAAGCTTTCTTT
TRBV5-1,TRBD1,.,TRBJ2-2,CASSFPAGQALTGELFF,TGCGCCAGCAGCTTTCCCGCCGGACAGGCCCTCACCGGGGAGCTGTTTTTT